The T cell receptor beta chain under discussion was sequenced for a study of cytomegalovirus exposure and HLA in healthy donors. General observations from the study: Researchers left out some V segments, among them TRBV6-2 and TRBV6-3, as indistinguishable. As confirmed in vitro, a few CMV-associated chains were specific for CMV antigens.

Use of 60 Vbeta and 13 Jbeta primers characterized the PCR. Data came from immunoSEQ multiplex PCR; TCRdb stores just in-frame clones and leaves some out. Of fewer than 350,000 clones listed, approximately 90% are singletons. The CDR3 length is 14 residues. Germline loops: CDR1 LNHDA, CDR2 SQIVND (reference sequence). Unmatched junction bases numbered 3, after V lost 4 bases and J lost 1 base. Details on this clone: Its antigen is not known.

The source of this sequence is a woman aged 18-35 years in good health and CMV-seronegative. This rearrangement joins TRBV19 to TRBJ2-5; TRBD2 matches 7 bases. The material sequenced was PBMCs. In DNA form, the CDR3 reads TGTGCCAGTAGTACGCCTAGCGGCCAAGAGACCCAGTACTTC. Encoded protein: CASSTPSGQETQYF.